The clone carrying this T cell receptor beta chain was recorded at least ten times. As yet, its antigen is unknown. V was clipped by 7 bases and J by 1 base; unmatched bases: 8. The length of the CDR3 is 15 residues. Germline CDR1 SGHKS, CDR2 YYEKEE (reference sequence). This sample was included in a study of T-cell memory formation after mild COVID-19. For the study at large: TCR clusters showed largely donor specificity. The study's findings and limits: Largely, contracting CD4+ clones fell within CM and EM, and contracting CD8+ clones within EMRA. The appearance of some responding clones in pre-infection memory suggested that cross-reactive memory joined. While clones contracting from day 15 to 85 were balanced between CD4 and CD8, later expanders leaned CD4+.

TCRdb itself ran the 5' RACE reads through MiXCR, one entry per CDR3 protein. The table shows roughly 370,000 distinct CDR3 sequences, with 16% occurring only once. The material sequenced was PBMCs or a T cell subset sorted from them (not recorded which). The genes are TRBV5-5 and TRBJ2-3; 8 nucleotides line up with TRBD1. The clonotype comes from a man between 18 and 35 years old who had mild COVID-19 (a few samples of this study predate the infection). Cell type and time point are not known. The CDR3 DNA reads TGTGCCAGCGAAGCTACGACAGGGGGCACAGATACGCAGTATTTT. It specifies CASEATTGGTDTQYF.